The T cell receptor beta chain described here comes from a study of Tregs in tolerant kidney transplant recipients. Whole-study context: The nonmyeloablative bone marrow transplants came from related graft donors, with transient mixed chimerism.

Study observations and caveats: Nucleotide sequences could not be compared across some patients' samples due to primer changes. Validation in larger populations is needed because few patients were studied.

To note about this clone: Its antigen is as yet unknown.

Thawed PBMCs were FACS-sorted into unstimulated CD4+CD25+CD127- regulatory T cells, CD4+CD25- non-regulatory cells, CD4 and CD8 cells. Trimming took 6 bases from V and 11 from J; bases not matched to a gene: 15. The CDR3 runs to 14 residues. The germline CDR1 and CDR2 sequences are MNHNS and SASEGT. Using immunoSEQ multiplex PCR, the repertoire was profiled, and TCRdb retains in-frame clones only, with some absent. The sample has about 66,000 clones; 80% to 95% are singletons. The source material was CD8+ T cells from blood, sampled before the transplant. V and J are TRBV6-1 and TRBJ2-7; 8 nucleotides agree with TRBD2. The receptor was derived from a human donor who received a combined kidney and bone marrow transplant. The DNA for the CDR3 is TGTGCCAGCAGGCCCGGGACGGGAGCCGGGGGGGAGTACTTC. It is translated as CASRPGTGAGGEYF.